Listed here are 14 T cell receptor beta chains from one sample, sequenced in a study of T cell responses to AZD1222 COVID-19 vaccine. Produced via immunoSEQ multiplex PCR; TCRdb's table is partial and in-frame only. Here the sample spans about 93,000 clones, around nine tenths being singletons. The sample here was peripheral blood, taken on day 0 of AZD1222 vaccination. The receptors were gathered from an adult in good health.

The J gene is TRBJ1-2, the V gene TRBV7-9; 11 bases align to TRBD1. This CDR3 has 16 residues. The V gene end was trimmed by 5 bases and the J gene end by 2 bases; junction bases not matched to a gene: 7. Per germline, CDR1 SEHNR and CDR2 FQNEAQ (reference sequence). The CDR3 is CASSIGTGGINYGYTF. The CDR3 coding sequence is TGTGCCAGCAGCATCGGGACAGGGGGAATAAACTATGGCTACACCTTC.

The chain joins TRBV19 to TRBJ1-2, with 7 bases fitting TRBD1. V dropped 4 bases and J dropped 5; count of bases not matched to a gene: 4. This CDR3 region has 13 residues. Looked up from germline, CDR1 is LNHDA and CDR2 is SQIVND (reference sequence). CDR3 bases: TGTGCCAGTAGTAGCGGGACAGCTTATGGCTACACCTTC. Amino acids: CASSSGTAYGYTF.

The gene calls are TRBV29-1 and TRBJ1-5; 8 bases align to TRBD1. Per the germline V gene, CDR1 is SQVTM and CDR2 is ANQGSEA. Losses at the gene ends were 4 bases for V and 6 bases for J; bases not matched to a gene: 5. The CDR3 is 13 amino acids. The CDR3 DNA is TGCAGCGTTGGACAGGGGCCCTTTCAGCCCCAGCATTTT. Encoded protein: CSVGQGPFQPQHF.

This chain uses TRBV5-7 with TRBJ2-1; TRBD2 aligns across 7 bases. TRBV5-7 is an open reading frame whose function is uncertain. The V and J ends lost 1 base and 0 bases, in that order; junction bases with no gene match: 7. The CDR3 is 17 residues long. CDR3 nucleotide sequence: TGTGCCAGCAGCTTGCGGGTGGGACTAAACTCCTACAATGAGCAGTTCTTC. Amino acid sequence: CASSLRVGLNSYNEQFF.

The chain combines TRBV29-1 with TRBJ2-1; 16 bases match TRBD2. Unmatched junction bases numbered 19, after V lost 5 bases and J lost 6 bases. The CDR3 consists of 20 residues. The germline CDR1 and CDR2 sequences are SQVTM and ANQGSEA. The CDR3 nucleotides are TGCAGCGTTACTGTCGGGCCGGGACTAGCGGGAGGGCCCCGGTTCAATGAGCAGTTCTTC. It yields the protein CSVTVGPGLAGGPRFNEQFF.

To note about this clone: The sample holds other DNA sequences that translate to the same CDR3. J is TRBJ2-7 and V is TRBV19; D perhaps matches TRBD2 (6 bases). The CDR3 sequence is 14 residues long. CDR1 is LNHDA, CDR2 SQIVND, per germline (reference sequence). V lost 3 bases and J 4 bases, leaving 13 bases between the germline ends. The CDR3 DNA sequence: TGTGCCAGTAGTATTGGCGCAGGGACTTACGAGCAGTACTTC. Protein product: CASSIGAGTYEQYF.

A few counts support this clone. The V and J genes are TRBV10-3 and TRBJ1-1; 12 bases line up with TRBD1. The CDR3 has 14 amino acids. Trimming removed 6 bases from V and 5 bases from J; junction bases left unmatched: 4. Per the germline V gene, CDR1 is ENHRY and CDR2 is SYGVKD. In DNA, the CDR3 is TGTGCCATCAGGGGGGACAGGGGGCGAACTGAAGCTTTCTTT. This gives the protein CAIRGDRGRTEAFF.

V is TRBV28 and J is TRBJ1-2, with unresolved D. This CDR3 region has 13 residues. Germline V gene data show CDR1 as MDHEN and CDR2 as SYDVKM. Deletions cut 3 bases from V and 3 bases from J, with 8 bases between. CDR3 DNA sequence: TGTGCCAGCAGTTTGGCCGAGCACTATGGCTACACCTTC. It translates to CASSLAEHYGYTF.

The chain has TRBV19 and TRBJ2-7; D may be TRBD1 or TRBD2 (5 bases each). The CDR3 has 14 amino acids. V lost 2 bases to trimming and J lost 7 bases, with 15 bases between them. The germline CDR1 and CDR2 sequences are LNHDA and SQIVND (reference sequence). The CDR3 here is CASSINGGRGEQYF. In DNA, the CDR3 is TGTGCCAGTAGTATAAATGGGGGACGTGGAGAGCAGTACTTC.

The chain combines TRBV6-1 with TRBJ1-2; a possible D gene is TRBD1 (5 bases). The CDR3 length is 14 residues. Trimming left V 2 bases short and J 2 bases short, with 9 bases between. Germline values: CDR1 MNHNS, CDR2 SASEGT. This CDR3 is CASSEPRTNYGYTF. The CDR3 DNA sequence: TGTGCCAGCAGTGAACCCAGGACAAACTATGGCTACACCTTC.

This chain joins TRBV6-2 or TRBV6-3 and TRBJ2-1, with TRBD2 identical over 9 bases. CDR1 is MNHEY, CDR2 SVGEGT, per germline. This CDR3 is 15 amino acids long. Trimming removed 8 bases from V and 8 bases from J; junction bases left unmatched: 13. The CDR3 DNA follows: TGTGCCAGCCGTTCCCGTGGCGGGAGGGGTTATGAGCAGTTCTTC. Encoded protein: CASRSRGGRGYEQFF.

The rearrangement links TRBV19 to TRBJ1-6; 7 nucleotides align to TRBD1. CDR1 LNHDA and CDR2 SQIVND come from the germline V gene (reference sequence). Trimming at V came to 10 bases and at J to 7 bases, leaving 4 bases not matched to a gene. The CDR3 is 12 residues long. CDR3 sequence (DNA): TGTGCCACCCGGGACAGCAATTCACCCCTCCACTTT. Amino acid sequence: CATRDSNSPLHF.

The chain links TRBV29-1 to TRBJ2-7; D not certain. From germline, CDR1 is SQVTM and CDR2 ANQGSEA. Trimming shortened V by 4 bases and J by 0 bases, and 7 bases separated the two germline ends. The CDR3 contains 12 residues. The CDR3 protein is CSVGGYSYEQYF. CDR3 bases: TGCAGCGTTGGAGGTTACTCCTACGAGCAGTACTTC.

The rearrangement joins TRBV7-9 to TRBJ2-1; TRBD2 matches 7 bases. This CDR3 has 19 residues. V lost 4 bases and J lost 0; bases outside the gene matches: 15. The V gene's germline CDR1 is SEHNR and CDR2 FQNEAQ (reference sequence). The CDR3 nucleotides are TGTGCCAGCAGCTACCCGAGTTCTAGCGGAGGAAGCTCCTACAATGAGCAGTTCTTC. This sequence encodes CASSYPSSSGGSSYNEQFF.